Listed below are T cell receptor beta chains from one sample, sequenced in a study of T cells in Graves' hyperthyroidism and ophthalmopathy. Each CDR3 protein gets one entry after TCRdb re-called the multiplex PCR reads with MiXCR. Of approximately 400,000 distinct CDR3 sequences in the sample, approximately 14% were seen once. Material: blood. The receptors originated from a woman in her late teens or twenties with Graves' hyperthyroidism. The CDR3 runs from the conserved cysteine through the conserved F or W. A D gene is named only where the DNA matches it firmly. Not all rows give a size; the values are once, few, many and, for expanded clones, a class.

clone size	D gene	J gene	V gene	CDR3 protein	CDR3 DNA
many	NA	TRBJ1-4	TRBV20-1	CSARPGGAANEKLFF	TGCAGTGCTAGGCCCGGGGGCGCAGCTAATGAAAAACTGTTTTTT
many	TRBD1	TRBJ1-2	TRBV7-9	CASSHHRDRAILTF	TGTGCCAGCAGCCATCATCGGGACAGGGCCATTCTCACCTTC
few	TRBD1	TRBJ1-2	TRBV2	CASTGQGRDGYTF	TGTGCCAGCACCGGACAGGGCCGAGATGGCTACACCTTC
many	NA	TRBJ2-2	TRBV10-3	CAIPRFRAPGNTGELFF	TGTGCCATCCCCCGGTTCCGGGCCCCAGGGAACACCGGGGAGCTGTTTTTT
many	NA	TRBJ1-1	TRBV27	CASILGAGATNTEAFF	TGTGCCAGCATCCTAGGGGCAGGGGCTACGAACACTGAAGCTTTCTTT
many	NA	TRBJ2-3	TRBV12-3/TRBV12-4	CASRSLALGTDTQYF	TGTGCCAGCAGGTCTTTAGCGCTCGGCACAGATACGCAGTATTTT
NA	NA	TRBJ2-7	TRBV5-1	CASTVTVGYEQYF	TGCGCCAGCACCGTGACAGTAGGCTACGAGCAGTACTTC
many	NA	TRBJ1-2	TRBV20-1	CSARPLGKGYTF	TGCAGTGCTAGACCCTTAGGGAAAGGCTACACCTTC
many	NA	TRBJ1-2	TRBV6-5	CASSYQGGARGYTF	TGTGCCAGCAGTTACCAAGGAGGGGCGCGAGGCTACACCTTC
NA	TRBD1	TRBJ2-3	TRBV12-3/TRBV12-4	CAGGTGLSDTQYF	TGTGCCGGGGGGACAGGGTTGTCAGATACGCAGTATTTT
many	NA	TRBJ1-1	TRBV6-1	CASSDPIGGAAFF	TGTGCCAGCAGTGACCCAATTGGCGGGGCGGCTTTCTTT
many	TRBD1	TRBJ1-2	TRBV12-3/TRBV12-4	CASSRTGDYYGYTF	TGTGCCAGCAGCCGGACAGGGGATTACTATGGCTACACCTTC
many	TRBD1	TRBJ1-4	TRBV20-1	CSAGRGQGAEKLFF	TGCAGCGCCGGAAGAGGACAGGGGGCTGAAAAACTGTTTTTT
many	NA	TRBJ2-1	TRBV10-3	CAISEGQVVQFF	TGTGCCATCAGTGAGGGGCAGGTGGTGCAGTTCTTC
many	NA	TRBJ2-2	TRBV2	CASSPGDNTGELFF	TGTGCCAGCAGCCCCGGGGATAACACCGGGGAGCTGTTTTTT
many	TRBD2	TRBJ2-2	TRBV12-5	CASGFLLAGTTGELFF	TGTGCTAGTGGTTTCCTACTAGCGGGGACCACCGGGGAGCTGTTTTTT
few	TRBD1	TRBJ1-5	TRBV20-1	CSAKGQGLMTQHF	TGCAGTGCTAAAGGACAGGGACTTATGACCCAGCATTTT
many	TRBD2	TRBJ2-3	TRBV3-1	CASSQGAGGPADTQYF	TGTGCCAGCAGCCAAGGAGCGGGGGGGCCCGCAGATACGCAGTATTTT